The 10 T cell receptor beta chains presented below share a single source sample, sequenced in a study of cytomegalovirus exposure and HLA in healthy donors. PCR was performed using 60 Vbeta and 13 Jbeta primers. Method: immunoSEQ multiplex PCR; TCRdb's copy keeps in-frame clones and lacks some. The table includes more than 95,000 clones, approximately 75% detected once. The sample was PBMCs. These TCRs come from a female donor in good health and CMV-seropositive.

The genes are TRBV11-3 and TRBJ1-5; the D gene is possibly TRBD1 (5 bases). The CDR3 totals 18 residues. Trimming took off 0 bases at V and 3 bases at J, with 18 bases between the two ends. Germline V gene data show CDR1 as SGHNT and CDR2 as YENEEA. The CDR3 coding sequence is TGTGCCAGCAGCTTAGATGCTCCCTGCTGGGGCTACAATCAGCCCCAGCATTTT. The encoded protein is CASSLDAPCWGYNQPQHF.

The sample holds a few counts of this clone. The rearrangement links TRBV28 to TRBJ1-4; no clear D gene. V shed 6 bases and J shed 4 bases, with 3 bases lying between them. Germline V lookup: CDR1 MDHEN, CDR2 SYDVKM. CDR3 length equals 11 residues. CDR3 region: CASSLNEKLFF. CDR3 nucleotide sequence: TGTGCCAGCAGCCTTAATGAAAAACTGTTTTTT.

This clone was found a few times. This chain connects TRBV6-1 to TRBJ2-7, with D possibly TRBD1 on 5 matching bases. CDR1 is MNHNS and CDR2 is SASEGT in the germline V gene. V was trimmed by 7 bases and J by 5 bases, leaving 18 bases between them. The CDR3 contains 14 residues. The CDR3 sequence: CASIRGREGNEQYF. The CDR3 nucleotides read TGTGCCAGCATTAGGGGCAGGGAAGGTAACGAGCAGTACTTC.

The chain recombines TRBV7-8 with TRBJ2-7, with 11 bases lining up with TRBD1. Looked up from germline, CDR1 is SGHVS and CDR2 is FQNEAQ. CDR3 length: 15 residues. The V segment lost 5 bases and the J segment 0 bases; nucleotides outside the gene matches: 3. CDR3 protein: CASSVGTGGSYEQYF. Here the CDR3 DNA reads TGTGCCAGCAGCGTCGGGACAGGGGGCTCCTACGAGCAGTACTTC.

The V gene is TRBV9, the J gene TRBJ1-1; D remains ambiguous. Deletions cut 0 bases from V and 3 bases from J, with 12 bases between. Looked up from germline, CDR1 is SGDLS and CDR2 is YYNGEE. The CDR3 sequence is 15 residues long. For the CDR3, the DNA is TGTGCCAGCAGCGTAGCTGGCAACGACTACACTGAAGCTTTCTTT. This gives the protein CASSVAGNDYTEAFF.

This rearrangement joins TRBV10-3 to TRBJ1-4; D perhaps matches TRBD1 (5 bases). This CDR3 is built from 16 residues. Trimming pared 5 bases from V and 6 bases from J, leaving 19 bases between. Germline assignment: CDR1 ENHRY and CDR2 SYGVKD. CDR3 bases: TGTGCCATCAGTCCCCTGGGCCAGGGAGGTGATGAAAAACTGTTTTTT. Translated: CAISPLGQGGDEKLFF.

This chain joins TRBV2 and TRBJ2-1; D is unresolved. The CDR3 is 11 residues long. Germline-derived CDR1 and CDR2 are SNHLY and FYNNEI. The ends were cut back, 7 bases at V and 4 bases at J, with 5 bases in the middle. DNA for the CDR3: TGTGCCAGCATAGTTTACAATGAGCAGTTCTTC. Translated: CASIVYNEQFF.

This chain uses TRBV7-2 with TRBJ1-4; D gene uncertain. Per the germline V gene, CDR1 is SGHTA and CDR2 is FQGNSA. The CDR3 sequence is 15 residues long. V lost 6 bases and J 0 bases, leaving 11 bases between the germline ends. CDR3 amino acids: CASRLPGSTNEKLFF. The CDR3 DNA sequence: TGTGCCAGCAGACTCCCGGGATCAACTAATGAAAAACTGTTTTTT. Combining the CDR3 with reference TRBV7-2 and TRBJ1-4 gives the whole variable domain GAGVSQSPSNKVTEKGKDVELRCDPISGHTALYWYRQSLGQGLEFLIYFQGNSAPDKSGLPSDRFSAERTGGSVSTLTIQRTQQEDSAVYLCASRLPGSTNEKLFFGSGTQLSVL.

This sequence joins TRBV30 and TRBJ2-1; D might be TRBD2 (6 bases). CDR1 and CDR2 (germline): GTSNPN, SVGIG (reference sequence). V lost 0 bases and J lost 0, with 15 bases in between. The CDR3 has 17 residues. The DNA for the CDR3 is TGTGCCTGGAGTGTTTCGCGGGGCTTAAGCTCCTACAATGAGCAGTTCTTC. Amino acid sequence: CAWSVSRGLSSYNEQFF.

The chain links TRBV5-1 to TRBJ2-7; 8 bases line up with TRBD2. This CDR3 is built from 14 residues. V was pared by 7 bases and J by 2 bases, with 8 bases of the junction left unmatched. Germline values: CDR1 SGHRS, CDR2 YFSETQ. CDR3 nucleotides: TGCGCCAGCGCGGGGAGCGGGAGTACCTACGAGCAGTACTTC. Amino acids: CASAGSGSTYEQYF.